Listed below are T cell receptor beta chains from one sample, sequenced in a study of blood T cell repertoires in COVID-19. Here immunoSEQ multiplex PCR was the method, and the copy in TCRdb shows in-frame clones only, minus some. The sample has 310,000 or so clones; 85% to 90% are singletons. Sequenced: peripheral blood. Receptor source: a man between 70 and 80 years old with acute or convalescent COVID-19. The CDR3 runs from the conserved cysteine through the conserved F or W. A D gene is named only where the DNA matches it firmly. Expanded clones get a size class; other rows say once, few or many, or leave the size out.

cdr3_aa	cdr3_nt	v_call	j_call	clone_size	d_call
CAISGRAGLAGGSQETQYF	TGTGCCATCAGTGGAAGGGCAGGACTAGCGGGAGGAAGTCAAGAGACCCAGTACTTC	TRBV10-3	TRBJ2-5	NA	TRBD2
CASRGAGTGYSPLHF	TGTGCCAGCAGGGGGGCCGGGACAGGGTACTCACCCCTCCACTTT	TRBV28	TRBJ1-6	few	TRBD1
CASSPSTSGQPQHF	TGTGCCAGCAGCCCCTCGACATCTGGTCAGCCCCAGCATTTT	TRBV6-2/TRBV6-3	TRBJ1-5	NA	NA
CASSPDLAGGETQYF	TGTGCCAGCAGTCCCGACTTAGCGGGGGGGGAGACCCAGTACTTC	TRBV28	TRBJ2-5	NA	TRBD2
CTSSQCINSPLHF	TGCACCAGCAGCCAATGTATAAATTCACCCCTCCACTTT	TRBV1	TRBJ1-6	NA	NA
CASSLEVWGRYEQYF	TGTGCCAGCAGCTTAGAAGTTTGGGGCCGCTACGAGCAGTACTTC	TRBV7-9	TRBJ2-7	NA	NA
CASSSPPGSGSNTGELFF	TGTGCCAGCAGTTCACCCCCGGGTAGCGGATCGAACACCGGGGAGCTGTTTTTT	TRBV28	TRBJ2-2	NA	NA
CASSFGLAGGEQFF	TGTGCCAGCAGCTTCGGACTAGCGGGCGGTGAGCAGTTCTTC	TRBV5-6	TRBJ2-1	NA	TRBD2
CASSYPPTDSYNEQFF	TGTGCCAGCAGTTACCCACCGACAGATTCCTACAATGAGCAGTTCTTC	TRBV6-2/TRBV6-3	TRBJ2-1	NA	NA
CASSGIVDSRNEKLFF	TGTGCCAGCAGTGGAATCGTCGACAGCCGAAATGAAAAACTGTTTTTT	TRBV6-1	TRBJ1-4	NA	NA
CASSRLGRGLDEQYF	TGTGCCAGCTCCCGCCTTGGCAGGGGGCTCGACGAGCAGTACTTC	TRBV18	TRBJ2-7	NA	TRBD1
CASSPPGQGRETQYF	TGTGCCAGCAGCCCGCCGGGACAGGGGAGGGAGACCCAGTACTTC	TRBV5-4	TRBJ2-5	NA	TRBD1
CASSQSPVEGEQFF	TGTGCCAGCAGCCAATCCCCAGTAGAGGGTGAGCAGTTCTTC	TRBV16	TRBJ2-1	NA	NA
CATQMGLADNEQFF	TGTGCCACACAAATGGGACTAGCCGACAATGAGCAGTTCTTC	TRBV15	TRBJ2-1	NA	TRBD2
CASSPRQGPGGANVLTF	TGTGCCAGCTCACCTCGACAGGGCCCGGGAGGGGCCAACGTCCTGACTTTC	TRBV18	TRBJ2-6	NA	TRBD1
CASSLGLAGGGEQFF	TGCGCCAGCAGCTTGGGGCTAGCGGGCGGCGGTGAGCAGTTCTTC	TRBV5-1	TRBJ2-1	NA	TRBD2
CASSSTGVESMNTEAFF	TGTGCCAGCAGCAGTACAGGGGTAGAAAGTATGAACACTGAAGCTTTCTTT	TRBV7-9	TRBJ1-1	few	TRBD1
CAWSPGQGWEPQHF	TGTGCCTGGAGTCCGGGACAGGGGTGGGAGCCCCAGCATTTT	TRBV30	TRBJ1-5	NA	TRBD1
CASSSLDEQYF	TGTGCCAGCAGCTCTCTCGACGAGCAGTACTTC	TRBV7-8	TRBJ2-7	few	NA
CASSSGLAGGYNEQFF	TGCGCCAGCAGCTCCGGACTAGCGGGGGGTTACAATGAGCAGTTCTTC	TRBV5-1	TRBJ2-1	NA	TRBD2
CSVAGTAGADTQYF	TGCAGCGTTGCGGGGACCGCGGGGGCAGATACGCAGTATTTT	TRBV29-1	TRBJ2-3	NA	TRBD2
CASSPPGQAHYGYTF	TGCGCCAGCAGCCCCCCCGGACAGGCTCACTATGGCTACACCTTC	TRBV5-1	TRBJ1-2	NA	TRBD1
CASSQDLGGGETQYF	TGCGCCAGCAGCCAAGATCTGGGGGGAGGAGAGACCCAGTACTTC	TRBV4-3	TRBJ2-5	NA	NA
CASSLLAGGKTDTQYF	TGTGCCAGCAGCCTTTTAGCGGGGGGGAAGACAGATACGCAGTATTTT	TRBV3-1/TRBV3-2	TRBJ2-3	NA	TRBD2
CSASWRGGWSTDTQYF	TGCAGTGCTAGTTGGCGCGGGGGATGGTCCACAGATACGCAGTATTTT	TRBV20-1	TRBJ2-3	NA	TRBD2
CASSQEVTYGGPQHF	TGTGCCAGCAGCCAAGAAGTGACTTACGGGGGGCCCCAGCATTTT	TRBV4-2	TRBJ1-5	NA	NA
CASSLLGGSYEQYF	TGTGCCAGCAGCCTGCTCGGGGGGTCCTACGAGCAGTACTTC	TRBV7-2	TRBJ2-7	NA	TRBD2
CAWSPPPPQHF	TGTGCCTGGAGCCCCCCTCCGCCCCAGCATTTT	TRBV30	TRBJ1-5	NA	NA
CASSRDREETQYF	TGTGCCAGCAGCCGGGACAGGGAAGAGACCCAGTACTTC	TRBV5-4	TRBJ2-5	NA	TRBD1
CASIKSLWGLYGYTF	TGTGCCAGCATCAAAAGCCTTTGGGGGCTCTATGGCTACACCTTC	TRBV6-5	TRBJ1-2	NA	NA
CAWRAPSVAGSSYEQYF	TGTGCCTGGAGAGCTCCTTCGGTAGCGGGGTCCTCCTACGAGCAGTACTTC	TRBV30	TRBJ2-7	once	TRBD2
CASRPGISYGYTF	TGTGCCAGCAGACCAGGGATCAGCTATGGCTACACCTTC	TRBV6-5	TRBJ1-2	NA	NA
CASREPGQEAFF	TGTGCCAGCAGAGAGCCGGGACAGGAAGCTTTCTTT	TRBV12-3/TRBV12-4	TRBJ1-1	NA	TRBD1
CASSIRGTGGNEQFF	TGTGCCAGTAGTATAAGGGGGACAGGGGGCAATGAGCAGTTCTTC	TRBV19	TRBJ2-1	NA	TRBD1
CASSAGILTYEQYF	TGTGCCAGCAGCGCGGGAATTCTTACCTACGAGCAGTACTTC	TRBV2	TRBJ2-7	NA	NA
CASSKWTSGGAGTDTQYF	TGTGCCAGCAGTAAGTGGACTAGCGGGGGGGCCGGCACAGATACGCAGTATTTT	TRBV7-2	TRBJ2-3	NA	TRBD2
CASSVSGGQETQYF	TGTGCCAGCAGCGTTAGCGGGGGCCAAGAGACCCAGTACTTC	TRBV11-2	TRBJ2-5	NA	TRBD2
CASSGGGTRRNYGYTF	TGTGCCAGTAGCGGGGGGGGGACCCGGCGTAACTATGGCTACACCTTC	TRBV19	TRBJ1-2	NA	NA
CASSHDRGDYGYTF	TGTGCCAGCAGCCACGACAGGGGAGACTATGGCTACACCTTC	TRBV7-2	TRBJ1-2	NA	TRBD1
CASSSDTRGNYGYTF	TGTGCCAGCAGTTCTGATACCAGGGGTAACTATGGCTACACCTTC	TRBV6-5	TRBJ1-2	NA	NA
CASSRGQKINYGYTF	TGTGCCAGCAGCCGAGGACAGAAGATCAACTATGGCTACACCTTC	TRBV28	TRBJ1-2	NA	NA
CASRDRENYEQYF	TGTGCCAGCCGGGACAGGGAGAACTACGAGCAGTACTTC	TRBV2	TRBJ2-7	NA	TRBD1
CASSDPGQGVGANVLTF	TGTGCCAGCAGCGATCCGGGACAGGGCGTCGGGGCCAACGTCCTGACTTTC	TRBV6-2/TRBV6-3	TRBJ2-6	NA	TRBD1
CASTIRPENYGYTF	TGTGCCAGCACAATTCGACCGGAGAACTATGGCTACACCTTC	TRBV6-5	TRBJ1-2	NA	NA
CASHRDIYSYNSPLHF	TGTGCCAGCCACCGGGACATCTACTCCTATAATTCACCCCTCCACTTT	TRBV10-3	TRBJ1-6	NA	NA
CASSLEGGGGVAKNIQYF	TGTGCCAGCAGCTTAGAAGGCGGCGGGGGGGTAGCCAAAAACATTCAGTACTTC	TRBV11-2	TRBJ2-4	NA	TRBD2
CAWSRDNNQPQHF	TGTGCCTGGAGTAGGGACAATAATCAGCCCCAGCATTTT	TRBV30	TRBJ1-5	NA	NA
CASSRTSGNTGELFF	TGCGCCAGCAGCCGCACTAGCGGAAACACCGGGGAGCTGTTTTTT	TRBV5-1	TRBJ2-2	few	TRBD2
CASSTTGYEQFF	TGTGCCAGCAGTACCACAGGGTATGAGCAGTTCTTC	TRBV2	TRBJ2-1	NA	NA
CASSRTGDYEKLFF	TGTGCCAGCAGTCGGACAGGGGATTACGAAAAACTGTTTTTT	TRBV5-8	TRBJ1-4	NA	TRBD1
CASSLNNYNEQFF	TGTGCCAGCAGTTTAAACAATTACAATGAGCAGTTCTTC	TRBV12-3/TRBV12-4	TRBJ2-1	NA	NA
CASSSPGLTDTQYF	TGTGCCAGCAGTTCTCCGGGACTCACAGATACGCAGTATTTT	TRBV28	TRBJ2-3	NA	NA
CASRRTGSMNTEAFF	TGTGCCAGCAGGAGGACAGGATCCATGAACACTGAAGCTTTCTTT	TRBV28	TRBJ1-1	NA	TRBD1
CASSYTAGDSPLHF	TGTGCCAGCAGTTACACGGCAGGTGATTCACCCCTCCACTTT	TRBV6-5	TRBJ1-6	NA	NA
CASSTTSGRIADTQYF	TGTGCCAGCAGTACTACTAGCGGGAGGATAGCAGATACGCAGTATTTT	TRBV6-2/TRBV6-3	TRBJ2-3	NA	TRBD2